This TCR beta chain was sequenced during a study of cytomegalovirus exposure and HLA in healthy donors. With respect to this clone: Its antigen is unidentified.

Libraries were prepared by immunoSEQ multiplex PCR; TCRdb keeps only in-frame clonotypes and omits some of them. The sample holds 130,000 to 150,000 clones; roughly 88% are singletons and the top ten take around 8%. The V and J ends lost 5 bases and 4 bases respectively, with 15 bases between them. The CDR3 consists of 14 residues. Germline values: CDR1 SGHTS, CDR2 YDEGEE. Findings of the study overall: The tendency of first-cohort TCR clusters to co-occur in the 100 to 150 validation repertoires was identified by a subsequent analysis.

The sequenced material came from PBMCs. This chain links TRBV5-8 with TRBJ1-2; D is undetermined. This TCR came from a young woman in good health and CMV-seropositive. For the CDR3, the DNA is TGTGCCAGCAGTCATGTGAGGCGGGTCTATGGCTACACCTTC. Translating it yields CASSHVRRVYGYTF.